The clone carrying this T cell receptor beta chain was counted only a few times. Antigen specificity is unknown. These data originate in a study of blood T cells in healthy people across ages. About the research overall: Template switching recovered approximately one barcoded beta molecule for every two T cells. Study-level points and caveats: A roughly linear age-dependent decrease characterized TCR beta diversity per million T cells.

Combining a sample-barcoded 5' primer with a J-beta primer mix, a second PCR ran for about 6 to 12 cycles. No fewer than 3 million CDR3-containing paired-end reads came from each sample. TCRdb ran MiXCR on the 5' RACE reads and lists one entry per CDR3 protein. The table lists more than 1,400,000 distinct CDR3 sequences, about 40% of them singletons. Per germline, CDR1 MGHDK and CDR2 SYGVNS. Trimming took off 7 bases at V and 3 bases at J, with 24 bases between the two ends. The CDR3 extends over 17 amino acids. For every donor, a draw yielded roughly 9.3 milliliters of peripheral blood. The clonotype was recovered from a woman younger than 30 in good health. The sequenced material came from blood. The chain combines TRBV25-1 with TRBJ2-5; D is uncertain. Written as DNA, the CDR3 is TGTGCCAGCACCCACCGGATACCCGATCCGGGCAAAGAGACCCAGTACTTC. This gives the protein CASTHRIPDPGKETQYF. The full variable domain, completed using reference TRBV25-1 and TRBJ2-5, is EADIYQTPRYLVIGTGKKITLECSQTMGHDKMYWYQQDPGMELHLIHYSYGVNSTEKGDLSSESTVSRIRTEHFPLTLESARPSHTSQYLCASTHRIPDPGKETQYFGPGTRLLVL.